The clone carrying this T cell receptor beta chain showed up just a few times. Its antigen is not identified. This entry is derived from a study of T cell responses to AZD1222 COVID-19 vaccine. The CDR3 runs to 15 residues. Trimming at V came to 2 bases and at J to 1 base, leaving 3 bases not matched to a gene. CDR1 is SGHTA and CDR2 is FQGTGA in the germline V gene. Repertoires were generated with immunoSEQ multiplex PCR, while TCRdb's copy carries only in-frame clones and drops some. The sample holds about 100,000 clones; around 90% are singletons and the top ten take 1.8%. Study-wide points: Breadth and depth of Spike-specific TCRs rose after two AZD1222 doses. The repertoires were collected only after the peak T cell response.

The sequencing here drew on peripheral blood, taken on day 0 of AZD1222 vaccination. This chain links TRBV7-3 with TRBJ1-1; 8 positions agree with TRBD1. This receptor was taken from an adult in good health. The CDR3 spells CASSLGDRRNTEAFF. CDR3 in DNA: TGTGCCAGCAGCTTAGGGGACAGGAGGAACACTGAAGCTTTCTTT.